This T cell receptor beta chain originates from a study of T cells in Graves' hyperthyroidism and ophthalmopathy. This clonotype was observed many times. Template material for amplifying TCR beta CDR3 regions consisted of RNA transcripts. HTBI primers were used for first-round RT-PCR of the TCR CDR3. A single record per CDR3 protein comes from TCRdb applying MiXCR to the multiplex PCR reads. This table holds hundreds of thousands of distinct CDR3 sequences, approximately 15% found once. V was clipped by 1 base and J by 2 bases; unmatched bases: 14. Germline CDR1 reads SGHVS; CDR2 reads FQNEAQ. The CDR3 loop spans 19 amino acids.

Sequenced: blood. The receptor was isolated from a woman aged 40 to 49 with Graves' ophthalmopathy. The gene calls are TRBV7-8 and TRBJ2-7; 10 positions agree with TRBD2. CDR3 sequence (DNA): TGTGCCAGCAGCTTAGTAGGGGAGACCGGGACTAGCGTTCCCTACGAGCAGTACTTC. Translating it yields CASSLVGETGTSVPYEQYF.